The clone carrying this T cell receptor (beta chain) was detected ten times or more. The CDR3 runs 15 residues. Germline V gene data show CDR1 as MNHNY and CDR2 as SVGAGI (reference sequence). The ends were cut back, 5 bases at V and 3 bases at J, with 14 bases in the middle. TCRdb passed the multiplex PCR reads through MiXCR, listing each CDR3 protein once. There are around 140,000 distinct CDR3 sequences in the sample; 30% to 35% occur only once, and under 2.5% lies in the top ten. Samples came from axillary lymph nodes draining the breast cancer. These data are taken from a study of breast tumors, draining lymph nodes, adjacent tissues.

The sample comprised axillary lymph node tissue. The sequence came from a female donor with breast cancer. Some clones in this sample may be carry-over from other donors' samples. V is TRBV6-6 and J is TRBJ1-5; possible D gene TRBD1, 5 bases. CDR3: CASSPRQGSNQPQHF. The CDR3 DNA reads TGTGCCAGCAGTCCACGTCAGGGTTCCAATCAGCCCCAGCATTTT.